A single sample is the source of the 27 T cell receptor beta chains below, sequenced in a study of response to subunit inactivated influenza vaccine. MiXCR, applied by TCRdb to the RT-PCR reads, yields one record per CDR3 protein. Among approximately 530,000 distinct CDR3 sequences listed, around 8% were seen once. Sequencing used PBMCs from blood, obtained around 25 months after vaccination. The receptors originated from a man aged 50-75 years who received an inactivated influenza vaccine.

This clonotype has ten or more counts. The chain is built from TRBV12-3 or TRBV12-4 and TRBJ1-3; D remains unclear. This CDR3 contains 12 residues. V lost 6 bases and J lost 5, with 8 bases in between. The DNA of the CDR3 is TGTGCCAGCAGCAACACCAGAAACACCATATATTTT. Translation gives CASSNTRNTIYF.

This chain links TRBV5-1 with TRBJ2-6, with TRBD1 matching over 10 bases. CDR1 is SGHRS and CDR2 is YFSETQ in the germline V gene. This CDR3 is 21 amino acids long. Losses at the gene ends were 4 bases for V and 0 bases for J; bases not matched to a gene: 16. The CDR3: CASSTGLTGGSPISGANVLTF. CDR3 sequence (DNA): TGCGCCAGCAGCACGGGACTGACAGGGGGCAGTCCGATCTCTGGGGCCAACGTCCTGACTTTC. The whole variable domain, filled in from reference TRBV5-1 and TRBJ2-6, reads KAGVTQTPRYLIKTRGQQVTLSCSPISGHRSVSWYQQTPGQGLQFLFEYFSETQRNKGNFPGRFSGRQFSNSRSEMNVSTLELGDSALYLCASSTGLTGGSPISGANVLTFGAGSRLTVL.

J is TRBJ2-7 and V is TRBV5-1; 8 bases map to TRBD2. Germline CDR1 reads SGHRS; CDR2 reads YFSETQ. CDR3 size: 14 residues. V lost 0 bases, J lost 7 bases, and 6 bases stayed unmatched. In DNA, the CDR3 is TGCGCCAGCAGCTTGGGGACTAGCCCTAGGGAGCAGTACTTC. Translation: CASSLGTSPREQYF. The complete variable domain, with remaining parts taken from reference TRBV5-1 and TRBJ2-7, reads KAGVTQTPRYLIKTRGQQVTLSCSPISGHRSVSWYQQTPGQGLQFLFEYFSETQRNKGNFPGRFSGRQFSNSRSEMNVSTLELGDSALYLCASSLGTSPREQYFGPGTRLTVT.

This chain links TRBV6-2 or TRBV6-3 with TRBJ2-7; D unclear. Looked up from germline, CDR1 is MNHEY and CDR2 is SVGEGT. Trimming removed 4 bases from V and 5 bases from J, with 9 bases in between. This CDR3 is built from 12 residues. The CDR3 loop is CASSLQSHEQYF. The DNA of the CDR3 is TGTGCCAGCAGTTTACAGTCCCACGAGCAGTACTTC.

About this clonotype itself: The junction and the germline gene differ at one end; a read error may be behind it. The V and J genes are TRBV11-2 and TRBJ1-6, with D perhaps TRBD1 (6 bases). Germline V lookup: CDR1 SGHAT, CDR2 FQNNGV. The CDR3 has 16 amino acids. The DNA for the CDR3 is TGTGCCAGCAGCTTAGAGGGGGGCTCCTATAATTCACCCCTCCTCTTT. Translation gives CASSLEGGSYNSPLLF.

This chain connects TRBV7-2 to TRBJ1-2; TRBD1 might be the D (5 bases). V lost 1 base and J 2 bases, leaving 11 bases between the germline ends. The CDR3 has 15 residues. CDR1 is SGHTA, CDR2 FQGNSA, per germline. The CDR3 bases are TGTGCCAGCAGCTTAGTTGCAGGGCCCAACTATGGCTACACCTTC. Protein: CASSLVAGPNYGYTF.

This clonotype has only a few counts. The chain carries TRBV5-1 and TRBJ2-3; no clear D. The CDR3 covers 16 residues. The V gene's germline CDR1 is SGHRS and CDR2 YFSETQ. V was shortened by 0 bases and J by 2 bases, with 13 bases between the two germline ends. CDR3: CASSLANGFFTDTQYF. The CDR3 region has the DNA TGCGCCAGCAGCTTGGCGAACGGATTTTTCACAGATACGCAGTATTTT.

A few counts support this clonotype. The rearrangement links TRBV12-3 or TRBV12-4 to TRBJ2-1; D perhaps matches TRBD2 (5 bases). Trimming took off 5 bases at V and 6 bases at J, with 17 bases between the two ends. The CDR3 has 15 amino acids. This chain's CDR3 is CASSTSGQRVNEQFF. The CDR3 DNA reads as TGTGCCAGCAGTACAAGCGGCCAGAGGGTCAATGAGCAGTTCTTC.

This clonotype has only a few counts. It may be a read error: a sequence one base away is much more abundant. This CDR3 reads CASKNSNQPQHF. CDR3 DNA: TGTGCCAGCAAGAATAGCAATCAGCCCCAGCATTTT. The chain carries TRBV2 and TRBJ1-5; D is unclear. The ends were cut back, 7 bases at V and 0 bases at J, with 4 bases in the middle. CDR3 length: 12 residues. Germline V gene sequence: CDR1 SNHLY, CDR2 FYNNEI.

As concerns this clonotype: Since no conserved phenylalanine or tryptophan closes the CDR3, a read error is the likely cause. The chain has TRBV20-1 and TRBJ2-1; 12 positions match TRBD2. Germline trimming cut 6 bases from V and 7 bases from J; bases unmatched to any gene: 4. Per the germline V gene, CDR1 is DFQATT and CDR2 is SNEGSKA (reference sequence). This CDR3 region has 13 residues. The CDR3 region is CSAAGTSGNEQFI. The CDR3 DNA follows: TGCAGTGCCGCCGGGACTAGCGGGAATGAGCAGTTCATC.

V usage is TRBV20-1 and J usage is TRBJ1-4; 7 bases fit TRBD1. Germline V lookup: CDR1 DFQATT, CDR2 SNEGSKA (reference sequence). This CDR3 has 14 residues. Unmatched junction bases numbered 10, after V lost 5 bases and J lost 7 bases. As DNA, the CDR3 is TGCAGTGCTTGTCAGGGGGGGGCAAGTGAAAAACTGTTTTTT. As protein: CSACQGGASEKLFF.

The genes are TRBV6-2 or TRBV6-3 and TRBJ2-1; no definite D call. V lost 6 bases and J 7 bases, leaving 22 bases between the germline ends. CDR3 length: 16 residues. Germline V gene lookup returns CDR1 MNHEY and CDR2 SVGEGT. In DNA form, the CDR3 reads TGTGCCAGCAGACAAGATCTAGGGATCCCTGATAATGAGCAGTTCTTC. This encodes CASRQDLGIPDNEQFF.

A single count supports this clonotype. Since no conserved phenylalanine or tryptophan closes the CDR3, a read error is the likely cause. This chain connects TRBV19 to TRBJ2-3; D not resolved. The CDR3 runs 13 residues. The V and J ends lost 4 bases and 6 bases respectively, with 11 bases between them. From germline, CDR1 is LNHDA and CDR2 SQIVND (reference sequence). CDR3 nucleotide sequence: TGTGCCAGTAGTAACTTTCAGTGGGATACGCAGTATTCT. Its translation is CASSNFQWDTQYS.

The genes are TRBV7-2 and TRBJ2-5; TRBD2 matches at 10 bases. J was trimmed by 5 bases and V by 6 bases; bases with no gene match: 12. The CDR3 runs to 16 residues. Germline CDR1 is SGHTA and CDR2 is FQGNSA. The CDR3 DNA reads TGTGCCAGCAGTTCAGCCTACCGAGCGGGAGGGGAGACCCAGTACTTC. This encodes CASSSAYRAGGETQYF.

The rearrangement links TRBV4-1 to TRBJ1-1, with a tentative D call TRBD1 (6 bases). Germline lookup yields CDR1 MGHRA and CDR2 YSYEKL. The CDR3 length is 15 residues. V was shortened by 6 bases and J by 1 base, with 15 bases between the two germline ends. The CDR3, as DNA: TGCGCCAGCAGACCCTCGACAGGTTCGAACACTGAAGCTTTCTTT. It codes for CASRPSTGSNTEAFF.

The sample holds many counts of this clonotype. This chain uses TRBV5-5 with TRBJ2-7, with TRBD1 matching 8 bases. This CDR3 has 14 residues. Germline V lookup: CDR1 SGHKS, CDR2 YYEKEE (reference sequence). With V trimmed by 1 base and J by 1 base, 1 base remained unmatched. CDR3 nucleotide sequence: TGTGCCAGCAGCTTGAGACAGGGGTCCTACGAGCAGTACTTC. Protein product: CASSLRQGSYEQYF.

This clonotype was picked up a small number of times. The genes are TRBV5-5 and TRBJ2-6; 9 bases align to TRBD2. V dropped 5 bases and J dropped 0; count of bases not matched to a gene: 9. The length of the CDR3 is 18 residues. Germline-derived CDR1 and CDR2 are SGHKS and YYEKEE (reference sequence). The CDR3 reads CASRDGAGGLSGANVLTF. DNA of the CDR3: TGTGCCAGCAGGGACGGAGCGGGAGGACTCTCTGGGGCCAACGTCCTGACTTTC. The whole variable domain, remainder taken from reference TRBV5-5 and TRBJ2-6, is DAGVTQSPTHLIKTRGQQVTLRCSPISGHKSVSWYQQVLGQGPQFIFQYYEKEERGRGNFPDRFSARQFPNYSSELNVNALLLGDSALYLCASRDGAGGLSGANVLTFGAGSRLTVL.

The chain links TRBV5-1 to TRBJ2-3; maybe TRBD1 (5 bases). V dropped 0 bases and J dropped 0 bases, with 8 bases sitting between them. This CDR3 spans 15 amino acids. Germline V gives CDR1 SGHRS, CDR2 YFSETQ. In DNA, the CDR3 is TGCGCCAGCAGCTTGGGACAGACTAGCACAGATACGCAGTATTTT. Translating gives CASSLGQTSTDTQYF.

The chain combines TRBV7-8 with TRBJ2-7, with TRBD1 as a possible D gene (6 bases). The CDR3 spans 15 residues. Germline V CDR1 and CDR2: SGHVS, FQNEAQ. V dropped 5 bases and J dropped 0 bases, with 14 bases sitting between them. The CDR3 DNA is TGTGCCAGCAGCGCACAGGGCGGAAGCTCCTACGAGCAGTACTTC. It translates to CASSAQGGSSYEQYF.

This clonotype has more than one count but fewer than ten. The CDR3: CASTPQGGGYGYTF. In DNA form, the CDR3 reads TGCGCCAGCACCCCTCAGGGAGGCGGCTATGGCTACACCTTC. The chain links TRBV5-1 to TRBJ1-2; D might be TRBD1 (5 bases). V lost 6 bases and J lost 4, with 16 bases in between. CDR3 length equals 14 residues. Germline loops: CDR1 SGHRS, CDR2 YFSETQ. Full variable domain (outside the CDR3, taken from reference TRBV5-1 and TRBJ1-2): KAGVTQTPRYLIKTRGQQVTLSCSPISGHRSVSWYQQTPGQGLQFLFEYFSETQRNKGNFPGRFSGRQFSNSRSEMNVSTLELGDSALYLCASTPQGGGYGYTFGSGTRLTVV.

This clonotype was observed many times. V gene TRBV7-6 combines with J gene TRBJ1-6; D might be TRBD1 (6 bases). V dropped 5 bases and J dropped 4 bases, with 9 bases sitting between them. CDR3 length: 14 amino acids. Per the germline V gene, CDR1 is SGHVS and CDR2 is FNYEAQ. The CDR3 loop reads CASSRTVYNSPLHF. CDR3 DNA sequence: TGTGCCAGCAGCCGGACAGTTTATAATTCACCCCTCCACTTT.

There are many counts of this clonotype. The V call is TRBV5-1, the J call TRBJ1-1; D not resolved. The V end lost 5 bases, the J end lost 2 bases, and 13 bases lay between the germline ends. The CDR3 runs 14 residues. The germline gives CDR1 SGHRS, CDR2 YFSETQ. CDR3 protein: CASRLQLGNTEAFF. DNA for the CDR3: TGCGCCAGCAGGCTCCAGCTGGGAAACACTGAAGCTTTCTTT.

This clonotype came up many times. The chain uses TRBV29-1 and TRBJ1-3; D may be TRBD1 (5 bases). The CDR3 is made up of 11 amino acids. The V gene lost 7 bases and the J gene lost 2 bases, with 6 bases spanning the gap. Germline CDR1 and CDR2: SQVTM and ANQGSEA. DNA for the CDR3: TGCAGCGCAGGGACTGGAAACACCATATATTTT. This gives the protein CSAGTGNTIYF.

The rearrangement joins TRBV7-9 to TRBJ2-5; possibly TRBD1 or TRBD2 for D (5 bases each). V lost 5 bases and J 3 bases, leaving 16 bases between the germline ends. CDR1 and CDR2 from the germline V gene are SEHNR and FQNEAQ (reference sequence). This CDR3 comprises 15 residues. CDR3: CASSGRPGTEETQYF. DNA of the CDR3: TGTGCCAGCAGCGGAAGACCCGGGACGGAAGAGACCCAGTACTTC.

This clonotype has only a few counts. V gene TRBV10-3 combines with J gene TRBJ1-6, with 9 bases that match TRBD1. This CDR3 has 14 residues. Germline CDR1 reads ENHRY; CDR2 reads SYGVKD. V lost 6 bases to trimming and J lost 5 bases; unmatched junction nucleotides: 2. CDR3: CAISRQGDNSPLHF. The CDR3 DNA follows: TGTGCCATCAGCCGACAGGGGGATAATTCACCCCTCCACTTT.

The chain carries TRBV12-3 or TRBV12-4 and TRBJ2-2; 8 bases are shared with TRBD2. The trim removed 7 bases at V and 4 bases at J, leaving 2 bases unmatched. The CDR3 covers 13 residues. The CDR3 region is CASTGGGTGELFF. CDR3 bases: TGTGCCAGCACCGGGGGGGGCACCGGGGAGCTGTTTTTT.

This clonotype was recorded many times. The chain combines TRBV2 with TRBJ2-3; D unclear. The length of the CDR3 is 13 residues. The V gene's germline CDR1 is SNHLY and CDR2 FYNNEI. Trimming removed 2 bases at V and 1 base at J, with 4 bases between. The CDR3 reads CASSELRTDTQYF. CDR3 nucleotide sequence: TGTGCCAGCAGTGAATTGCGCACAGATACGCAGTATTTT. The whole variable domain, filled in from reference TRBV2 and TRBJ2-3, reads EPEVTQTPSHQVTQMGQEVILRCVPISNHLYFYWYRQILGQKVEFLVSFYNNEISEKSEIFDDQFSVERPDGSNFTLKIRSTKLEDSAMYFCASSELRTDTQYFGPGTRLTVL.